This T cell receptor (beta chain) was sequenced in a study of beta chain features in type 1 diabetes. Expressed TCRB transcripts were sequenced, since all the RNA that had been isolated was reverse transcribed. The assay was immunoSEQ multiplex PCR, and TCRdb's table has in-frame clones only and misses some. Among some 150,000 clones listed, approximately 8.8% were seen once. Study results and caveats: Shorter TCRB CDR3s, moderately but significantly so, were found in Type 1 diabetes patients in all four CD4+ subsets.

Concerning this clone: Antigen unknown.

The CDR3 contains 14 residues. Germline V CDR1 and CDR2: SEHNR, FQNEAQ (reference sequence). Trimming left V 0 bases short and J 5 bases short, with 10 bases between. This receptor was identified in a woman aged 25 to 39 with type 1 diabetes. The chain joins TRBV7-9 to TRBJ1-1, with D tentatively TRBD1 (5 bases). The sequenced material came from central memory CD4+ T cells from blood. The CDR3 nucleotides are TGTGCCAGCAGCTTAGCGGCAGGGTGGACTGAAGCTTTCTTT. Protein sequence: CASSLAAGWTEAFF.